This record covers a single TCR beta chain. Antigen unknown. This entry comes from a study of shared clonotypes between healthy human individuals. Trimming shortened V by 5 bases and J by 7 bases, and 12 bases separated the two germline ends. The CDR3 loop spans 12 amino acids. CDR1 and CDR2 (germline): PRHDT, FYEKMQ (reference sequence). This table comes from immunoSEQ multiplex PCR, and its TCRdb copy is limited to in-frame clones, with some not included. The table shows 600,000 to 750,000 clones, with around 91% occurring only once. Study-level results: The genetic and exposure-history diversity represented was limited by few donors.

This receptor was taken from a man in his late teens or twenties in good health. Some clones in this sample may be carry-over from other donors' samples. The rearrangement uses TRBV13 and TRBJ2-7; D call uncertain. The sequenced material came from memory CD8+ T cells from PBMCs. Subset described: CD45RO+ cells pooled with CCR7-negative TemRA cells. DNA for the CDR3: TGTGCCAGCAGCGCCGGTCCCGCGGAGCAGTACTTC. Amino acid sequence: CASSAGPAEQYF.